The clone carrying this TCR beta chain is medium-sized within its sample. The antigen is undetermined. Time point defined: sample taken at primary tumor resection. TCRdb recomputed calls from the 5' RACE reads with MiXCR, one row per CDR3 protein. The repertoire holds over 3,000 distinct CDR3 sequences, with under 8.5% as singletons. The data were obtained in a study of spatial heterogeneity in lung cancer. General study points: Tumor mutation count correlated with how many alpha and beta TCRs expanded intratumorally.

CDR1 is SGHTA and CDR2 is FQGTGA in the germline V gene. The CDR3 contains 15 residues. V lost 2 bases to trimming and J lost 5 bases, with 12 bases between them. Sequences were derived from lung tumor tissue, sampled at surgery. The gene calls are TRBV7-3 and TRBJ2-2; D possibly uses TRBD1 or TRBD2 (5 bases each). This receptor was taken from a male donor with early-stage non-small cell lung cancer. The CDR3 loop is CASSLLTGRTGELFF. Here the CDR3 DNA reads TGTGCCAGCAGCTTATTAACGGGACGGACCGGGGAGCTGTTTTTT.